The rows below give T cell receptor beta chains drawn from one sample of a study of shared clonotypes between healthy human individuals. The assay was immunoSEQ multiplex PCR, and TCRdb's table has in-frame clones only and misses some. This table has roughly 680,000 clones, over 55% appearing once. The material sequenced was memory CD4+ T cells sorted from blood. Receptor source: a woman aged 25-40 years in good health. CDR3s include the opening cysteine and the closing phenylalanine or tryptophan. Fields, in order: V gene, J gene, CDR3 protein.

V: TRBV20-1; J: TRBJ1-1; CDR3: CSVRGNTEAFF
V: TRBV10-1; J: TRBJ2-5; CDR3: CASSQGDPQETQYF
V: TRBV11-2; J: TRBJ1-2; CDR3: CASSPGGNYGYTF
V: TRBV27; J: TRBJ2-2; CDR3: CASSFRVAGTNTGELFF
V: TRBV5-6; J: TRBJ1-6; CDR3: CASSSSRVTHNSPLHF
V: TRBV7-6; J: TRBJ2-1; CDR3: CASSLAMASLSYNEQFF
V: TRBV5-1; J: TRBJ2-3; CDR3: CASSTGGRTGGTDTQYF
V: TRBV5-3; J: TRBJ1-3; CDR3: CARSYATLAGAGGNTIYF
V: TRBV28; J: TRBJ2-3; CDR3: CASSPRGWRGLDTQYF
V: TRBV5-1; J: TRBJ1-2; CDR3: CASSLAGRHGYTF
V: TRBV2; J: TRBJ2-7; CDR3: CASRPGLAGPYEQYF
V: TRBV21-1; J: TRBJ2-7; CDR3: CASSEMTSGGSYEQYF
V: TRBV28; J: TRBJ2-7; CDR3: CASRPRTSGSGEQYF
V: TRBV7-2; J: TRBJ1-1; CDR3: CASSLSWRTEAFF
V: TRBV28; J: TRBJ1-5; CDR3: CASSSLGEPQHF
V: TRBV6-5; J: TRBJ2-7; CDR3: CASSYSGGDYEQYF
V: TRBV5-1; J: TRBJ2-2; CDR3: CASSRTGVNTGELFF
V: TRBV6-1; J: TRBJ2-6; CDR3: CASRGQFSGANVLTF
V: TRBV6-6; J: TRBJ1-5; CDR3: CASSDHPREPQHF
V: TRBV27; J: TRBJ1-2; CDR3: CASTSYRGYGYTF
V: TRBV19; J: TRBJ2-1; CDR3: CASSKVASGSYNEQFF
V: TRBV6-4; J: TRBJ2-2; CDR3: CASSDSKEQGATGELFF
V: TRBV19; J: TRBJ2-6; CDR3: CASSRQSSGANVLTF
V: TRBV28; J: TRBJ2-7; CDR3: CASSLSGLIYEQYF
V: TRBV6-1; J: TRBJ2-1; CDR3: CASRRGEDEQFF
V: TRBV9; J: TRBJ2-2; CDR3: CASSPRSGSNTGELFF
V: TRBV5-1; J: TRBJ2-1; CDR3: CASSLGAGGASGYNEQFF
V: TRBV4-1; J: TRBJ1-4; CDR3: CASSSPGGRTQEKLFF
V: TRBV28; J: TRBJ1-2; CDR3: CASSFKNNYGYTF
V: TRBV27; J: TRBJ2-1; CDR3: CASTRERGWNNEQFF
V: TRBV5-1; J: TRBJ1-2; CDR3: CASSPMDSGGGYTF
V: TRBV25-1; J: TRBJ1-4; CDR3: CASSPQGALKELFF
V: TRBV28; J: TRBJ2-3; CDR3: CASADMAGTDTQYF
V: TRBV7-6; J: TRBJ2-7; CDR3: CASSLLLDPFYEQYF
V: TRBV11-2; J: TRBJ2-4; CDR3: CASMPGQHLKNIQYF
V: TRBV7-9; J: TRBJ1-4; CDR3: CASSLQATTNEKLFF
V: TRBV28; J: TRBJ1-2; CDR3: CAHSPPGTGVNYGYTF
V: TRBV2; J: TRBJ1-5; CDR3: CASSLTRNQPQHF
V: TRBV7-9; J: TRBJ1-2; CDR3: CASSFSSKLEGYTF
V: TRBV29-1; J: TRBJ2-5; CDR3: CSVDMGVETQYF
V: TRBV10-3; J: TRBJ2-7; CDR3: CAISGDPSGTYEQYF
V: TRBV28; J: TRBJ2-7; CDR3: CASSLQGTSGRTYEQYF